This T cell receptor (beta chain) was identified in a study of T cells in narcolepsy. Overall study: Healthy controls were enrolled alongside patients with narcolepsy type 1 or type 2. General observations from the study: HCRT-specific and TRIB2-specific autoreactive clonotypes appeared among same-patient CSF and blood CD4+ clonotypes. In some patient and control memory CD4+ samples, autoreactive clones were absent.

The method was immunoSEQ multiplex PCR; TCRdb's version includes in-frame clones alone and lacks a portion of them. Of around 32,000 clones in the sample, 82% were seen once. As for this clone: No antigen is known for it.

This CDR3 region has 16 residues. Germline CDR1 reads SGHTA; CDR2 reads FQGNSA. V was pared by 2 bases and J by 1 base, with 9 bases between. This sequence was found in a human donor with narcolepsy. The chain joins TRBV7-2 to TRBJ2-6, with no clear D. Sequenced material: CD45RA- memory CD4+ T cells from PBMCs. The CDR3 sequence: CASSLRVLSGANVLTF. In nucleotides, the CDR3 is TGTGCCAGCAGCTTAAGGGTTCTATCTGGGGCCAACGTCCTGACTTTC.